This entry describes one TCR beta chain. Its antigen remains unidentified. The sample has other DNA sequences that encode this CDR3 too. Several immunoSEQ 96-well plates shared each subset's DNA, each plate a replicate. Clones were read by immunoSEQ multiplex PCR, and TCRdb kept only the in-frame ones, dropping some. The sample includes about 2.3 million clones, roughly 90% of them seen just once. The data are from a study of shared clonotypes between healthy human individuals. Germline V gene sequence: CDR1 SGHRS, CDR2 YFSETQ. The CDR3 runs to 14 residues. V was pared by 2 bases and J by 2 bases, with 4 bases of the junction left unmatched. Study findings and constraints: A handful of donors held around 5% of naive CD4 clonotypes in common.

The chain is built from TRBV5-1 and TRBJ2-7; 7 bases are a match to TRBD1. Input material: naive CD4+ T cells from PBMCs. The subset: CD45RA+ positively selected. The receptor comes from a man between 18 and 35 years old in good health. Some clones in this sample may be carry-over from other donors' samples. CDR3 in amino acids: CASSLGQAAYEQYF. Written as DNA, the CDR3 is TGCGCCAGCAGCTTAGGACAGGCCGCCTACGAGCAGTACTTC.